The following is a T cell receptor beta chain sequence with its context. The antigen is undetermined. CDR1 is SGHTA and CDR2 is FQGTGA in the germline V gene. The ends were cut back, 1 base at V and 1 base at J, with 10 bases in the middle. The CDR3 extends over 16 amino acids. The data were obtained in a study of long-term antiretroviral therapy in people with HIV. Study-level findings and limits: The clones with expansion before ART were dominant in the repertoire at all time points.

Version v3.0 of the immunoSEQ assay was performed at survey level. Profiling relied on immunoSEQ multiplex PCR, and the TCRdb table lists in-frame clones only, not all of them. This sample has 21,000 or so clones, with more than 75% found just once. The J gene is TRBJ2-2, the V gene TRBV7-3, with D unclear. The TCR sequence derives from a man in his 60s with HIV. The specimen comprised unsorted PBMCs, sampled 2.3 years after starting antiretroviral therapy. Here the CDR3 DNA reads TGTGCCAGCAGCTTAATTGGGGTTAGGAACACCGGGGAGCTGTTTTTT. This codes for CASSLIGVRNTGELFF.